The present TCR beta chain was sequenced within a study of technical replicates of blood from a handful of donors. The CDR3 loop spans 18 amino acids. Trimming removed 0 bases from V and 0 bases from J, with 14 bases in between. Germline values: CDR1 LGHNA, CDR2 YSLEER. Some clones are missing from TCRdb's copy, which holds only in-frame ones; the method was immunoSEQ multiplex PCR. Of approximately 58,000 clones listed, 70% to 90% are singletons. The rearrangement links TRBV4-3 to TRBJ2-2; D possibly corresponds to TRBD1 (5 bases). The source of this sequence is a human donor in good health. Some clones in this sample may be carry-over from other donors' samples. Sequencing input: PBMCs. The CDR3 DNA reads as TGCGCCAGCAGCCAAGATCCCCCAGGGCCCGCGAACACCGGGGAGCTGTTTTTT. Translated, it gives CASSQDPPGPANTGELFF.